This T cell receptor (beta chain) was identified during a study of regulatory T cells in long-lasting Graves disease (dated by TCRdb to the early 2020s). Looking at the study overall: In the newly diagnosed Graves' disease group, patients had been taking antithyroid drugs for less than 3 months. A total of some 35 samples underwent TCR sequencing, from around 13 patients with persistent Graves' disease and some 20 patients with newly diagnosed Graves' disease. Peripheral blood TCR sequencing and RNA sequencing compared persistent Graves' disease patients with newly diagnosed Graves' disease patients. The study was registered as a clinical trial and conducted in China. Paper-wide results and their limitations: As a limitation, the authors acknowledged that the small sample size may reduce accuracy. Persistent patients shared more public clonotypes among themselves (roughly 2,700) than newly diagnosed patients did (about 900). TRBV28, TRBJ1-2 and TRBJ2-5 were preferentially used in persistent disease, while TRBV20-1 and TRBJ2-1 were favored in newly diagnosed disease. Lower TCR Shannon entropy and fewer highly expanded clones were observed in persistent Graves' disease patients than in newly diagnosed patients, which suggested clonal expansion. Because the primary lesion, thyroid tissue, could not be accessed, the study looked at peripheral blood alone. Only the TCR beta chain was sequenced and analyzed.

CDR1 and CDR2 were assigned from the germline V gene as MNHGY and SVAAGI. Measured from the cysteine to the phenylalanine, the CDR3 is 15 residues long. Only the CDR3 DNA stays, 45 bases, in frame from base 1. V lost 4 bases and J lost 5 bases; the stretch between them is 15 bases long. This clonotype was detected a few times. The antigen it binds to is not known. The record has no base qualities; no much larger clone is one base away. Libraries were prepared through multiplex PCR. TCRdb records Illumina HiSeq 4000 as the sequencer. iRepertoire HTBI primers and Arm-PCR amplification of CDR3 regions were used to construct TCR beta libraries. PCR products were gel purified before sequencing. For the original study's pipeline: A total of 62 TRBV and 14 TRBJ segments were identified across samples and were used for gene usage analysis of CDR3 amino acid clonotypes. COPE and FqMerger were used to merge the filtered high-quality paired reads into contigs. BLAST was used to align contigs to IMGT TRBV, TRBD and TRBJ reference genes, with CDR3 defined following IMGT. Any clonotype with a frequency above 0.1% was counted as a highly expanded clone. Shannon entropy served as the measure of repertoire diversity, while the Gini coefficient captured V-J evenness. A clonotype found in more than one individual was treated as public. The raw public data were reprocessed by TCRdb itself: fastp quality trimming at Q25, MiXCR clonotype calling, in-frame beta chains only. Each entry is one CDR3 protein sequence, shown with its most common DNA and genes. The V and J calls, along with clone size, are taken from TCRdb and not from the paper's own processing. The sample yields approximately 540,000 distinct CDR3 sequences; around 13% were counted once. Of the sample, about 8.9% is held by the ten largest clones.

The time point tag for this specimen amounts to: newly diagnosed GD, antithyroid drugs for less than 3 months. For both TCR sequencing and RNA sequencing, RNA was extracted from PBMCs using TRIzol. The diagnosis of Graves' disease was made according to American Thyroid Association guidelines. The patients came from an endocrinology department in Xi'an, China. Each patient gave 7.5 to 10 milliliters of peripheral blood, collected in an EDTA anticoagulant tube. Ficoll Paque Plus density gradient separation was used to isolate PBMCs, and no further T cell sorting was done. An Agilent 2100 Bioanalyzer and agarose gel were used to check RNA quality, and a NanoDrop 2000 was used to measure RNA concentration. The same sample was also used in a study of T cells in Graves' hyperthyroidism and ophthalmopathy. The second study's authors report: Stable Graves' hyperthyroidism was defined as no progression to ophthalmopathy during 18 months of follow-up. Hyperthyroidism patients were newly diagnosed, with disease duration under 2 months, and aged 18 to 65 years. Patients with uncontrolled infections, other autoimmune diseases, pregnancy or lactation were excluded. Diagnoses relied on clinical symptoms, serum thyroxine and TRAb, thyroid ultrasound and orbital computed tomography. For the first round of RT-PCR on the TCR CDR3, the HTBI primer set was used together with the Qiagen OneStep RT-PCR kit. Most expanded thyroid clonotypes (frequency above 0.001) were also found in blood, which suggests that blood repertoires may mirror thyroid immune responses. Ophthalmopathy was separated from stable hyperthyroidism by a 13 V-J signature model, with roughly 88% sensitivity and roughly 81% specificity obtained in cross-validation and 80%/75% obtained in testing. In validation, progression to ophthalmopathy was predicted by the model with 55% to 71% sensitivity and about 72% specificity, a median of 6.5 months before onset. TCR V-J signatures able to tell the groups apart were searched for in a discovery cohort of about a hundred patients, of whom over 40 had Graves' ophthalmopathy and more than 55 had stable Graves' hyperthyroidism. Prospective prediction of ophthalmopathy was tested in an independent validation cohort of under 20 hyperthyroidism patients and 17 patients who later progressed to ophthalmopathy. The 100 or so discovery patients were divided at random into training and test sets in a 7:3 ratio. In over five Graves' hyperthyroidism patients, the study also compared T-cell repertoires from thyroid tissue with T-cell repertoires from blood. Following sampling, methimazole starting at 30 mg daily was given to hyperthyroidism patients, and high-dose intravenous methylprednisolone was given to ophthalmopathy patients. Libraries were constructed in a second round of multiplex PCR, after which size selection and purification were carried out. Sequencing of the libraries was done on an Illumina HiSeq2000 using paired-end 100 bp reads. SOAPnuke was used to process the raw data, throwing out any read that contained adapters or uncalled bases, had a mean Phred below 15, or lacked an exact constant-primer or identifier match. High-quality paired reads were merged with COPE v1.2.5, and unique nucleotide sequences were defined as clonotypes. MiTCR v1.1 was used to align the clonotypes against IMGT TRBV, TRBD and TRBJ reference segments. Analysis was restricted to V-J combinations with a frequency above 0.0001, which covered 99% to 99.2% of repertoires. The TCS score was defined as the ratio of F50 (clonal expansion) to E x V (chaos), calculated using BLOSUM62-based TCRdist between CDR3 peptides within each V-J. Welch's t-statistics and random forest reduced around 510 V-J features to under 15, which were used in a naive Bayes classifier (R e1071). Sample size was not statistically predetermined, and blinding of investigators to group allocation was not performed. TCR Vbeta CDR3 sequencing of 130 to 150 peripheral blood samples (43 ophthalmopathy, about 75 hyperthyroidism and roughly 17 progressor patients) is reported in the paper.

The specimen was peripheral blood mononuclear cells (PBMCs), collected at new diagnosis, from a patient treated with antithyroid drugs. The TCR was taken from a woman in her 30s with Graves disease. Donor details come from another sample of the same person, matched by shared clones. The chain links TRBV6-9 with TRBJ2-1; the D gene identity is not certain. The DNA is TGTGCCAGCAGTTCCCTAGTTGCGGTCGACAATGAGCAGTTCTTC. Its protein is CASSSLVAVDNEQFF.